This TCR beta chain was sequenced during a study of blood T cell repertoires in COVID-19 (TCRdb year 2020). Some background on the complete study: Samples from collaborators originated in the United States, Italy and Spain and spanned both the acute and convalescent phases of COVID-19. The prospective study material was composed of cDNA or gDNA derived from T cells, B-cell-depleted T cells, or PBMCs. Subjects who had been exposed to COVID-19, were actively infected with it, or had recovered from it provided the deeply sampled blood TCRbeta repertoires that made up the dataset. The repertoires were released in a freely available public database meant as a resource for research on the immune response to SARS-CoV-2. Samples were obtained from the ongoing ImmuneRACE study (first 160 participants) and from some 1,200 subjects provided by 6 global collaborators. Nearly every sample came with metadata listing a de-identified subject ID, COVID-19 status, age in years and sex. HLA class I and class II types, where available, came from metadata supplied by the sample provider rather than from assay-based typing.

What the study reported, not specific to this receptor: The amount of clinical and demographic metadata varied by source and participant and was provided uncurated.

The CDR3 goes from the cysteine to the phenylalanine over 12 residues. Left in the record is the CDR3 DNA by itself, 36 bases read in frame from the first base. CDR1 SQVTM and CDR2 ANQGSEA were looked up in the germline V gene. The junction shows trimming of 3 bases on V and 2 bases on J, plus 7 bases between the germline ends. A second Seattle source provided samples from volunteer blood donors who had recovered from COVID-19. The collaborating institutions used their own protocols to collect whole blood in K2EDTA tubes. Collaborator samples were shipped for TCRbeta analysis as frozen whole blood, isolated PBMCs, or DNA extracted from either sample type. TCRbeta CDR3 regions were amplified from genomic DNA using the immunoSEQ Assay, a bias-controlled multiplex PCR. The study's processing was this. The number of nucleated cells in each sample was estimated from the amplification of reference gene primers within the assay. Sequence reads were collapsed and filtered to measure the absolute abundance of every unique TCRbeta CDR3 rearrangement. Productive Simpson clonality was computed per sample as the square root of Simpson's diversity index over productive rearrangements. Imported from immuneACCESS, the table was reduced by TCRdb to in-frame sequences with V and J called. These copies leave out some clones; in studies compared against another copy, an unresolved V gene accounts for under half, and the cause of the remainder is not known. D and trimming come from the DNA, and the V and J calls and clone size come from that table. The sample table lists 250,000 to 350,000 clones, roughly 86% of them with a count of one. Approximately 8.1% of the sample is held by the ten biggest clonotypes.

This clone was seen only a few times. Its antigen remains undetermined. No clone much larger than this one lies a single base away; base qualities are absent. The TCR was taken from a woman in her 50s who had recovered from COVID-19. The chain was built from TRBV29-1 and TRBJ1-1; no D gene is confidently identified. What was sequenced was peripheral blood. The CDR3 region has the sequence CSVDGGNTEAFF. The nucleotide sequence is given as TGCAGCGTTGATGGAGGTAACACTGAAGCTTTCTTT.